The following is a T cell receptor beta chain sequence with its context. This entry belongs to a study of blood T cell repertoires in COVID-19. For the study at large: Sample material is recorded as cDNA or gDNA derived from T cells, B-cell-depleted T cells, or PBMCs.

TCRdb keeps only in-frame clones here, not all; method: immunoSEQ multiplex PCR. The top ten clones hold 8% to 9.5% of a sample with around 500,000 clones, 70% to 90% of them seen once. Across 24 US areas, participants ranged in age from about 18 to 100 years. Participants' reported clinical history set cohort assignment. In Cohort 3, a recovered donor had either two negative PCRs, clearance, or symptom resolution. Per the germline V gene, CDR1 is WSHSY and CDR2 is SAAADI. V was clipped by 3 bases and J by 9 bases; unmatched bases: 12. The CDR3 runs to 16 residues. The chain joins TRBV10-2 to TRBJ2-4, with TRBD2 matching 9 bases. The specimen was PBMCs or T cells enriched from blood (not recorded which). This clonotype was sampled from a woman aged 55-69 years who had recovered from COVID-19. The CDR3 is CASSDLASGARGIQYF. The CDR3 DNA reads TGCGCCAGCAGTGATCTAGCTAGCGGGGCTAGGGGCATTCAGTACTTC.